This TCR beta chain stems from a study of CD8 T cells in Susac syndrome. Germline V gene sequence: CDR1 SGHRS, CDR2 YFSETQ. V lost 0 bases and J 0 bases, leaving 11 bases between the germline ends. The CDR3 runs 16 residues. The RNA, about 0.5 to 1 ug, was put through reverse transcription using random hexamers. The authors amplified TCR beta CDR3 across 54 Vbeta and 13 Jbeta using immunoSEQ multiplex PCR. TCRdb re-called the immunoSEQ multiplex PCR reads through MiXCR, storing one row per CDR3 protein. Of more than 200,000 distinct CDR3 sequences in the sample, approximately 90% were seen once. It was treatment-naive patients with stable or active relapsing-remitting disease who made up the multiple sclerosis controls. The authors negatively isolated CD8+ and CD4+ T cells and FACS-enriched TEMRA cells. General study findings and limits: The number of individuals included in the study's TCR sequencing and HLA analysis was acknowledged as relatively small.

This clonotype was observed a single time. Its antigen is not known. This sequence originates from a human donor with multiple sclerosis. The rearrangement joins TRBV5-1 to TRBJ2-3; D is unclear. The material sequenced was CD8+ T cells from PBMCs. CDR3 loop: CASSLEAETSTDTQYF. The CDR3, as DNA: TGCGCCAGCAGCTTGGAGGCGGAAACTAGCACAGATACGCAGTATTTT.